A single sample is the source of the 18 T cell receptor beta chains below, sequenced in a study of post-analysis software for immune sequencing data. The study, taken as a whole, reports: Four to six TRBV segments appeared more often in patients than in controls, and TRBV5-6, TRBV5-1 and TRBV20-1 were among these.

These TCRs' antigens remain unknown. Sequencing libraries made from TCR beta cDNA carried unique molecular identifiers. A single record per CDR3 protein comes from TCRdb applying MiXCR to the PCR reads. Among 380,000 or so distinct CDR3 sequences listed, about a third were seen once. The sequenced material came from blood. The receptors stem from a girl aged 10 to 17 with multiple sclerosis.

V and J are TRBV2 and TRBJ2-3; D is unclear. The CDR3 is made up of 11 amino acids. Germline V gives CDR1 SNHLY, CDR2 FYNNEI. V gave up 5 bases and J gave up 14 bases, with 14 bases separating them. The CDR3 DNA is TGTGCCAGCAGTCTGGCAGCCCGCAGGTATTTT. It codes for CASSLAARRYF.

This clonotype has just one count. The chain recombines TRBV20-1 with TRBJ2-5, with TRBD1 matching 9 bases. Gene TRBJ2-7 matches the end of the DNA better, so the J call may be wrong. The CDR3 has 14 residues. Germline V lookup: CDR1 DFQATT, CDR2 SNEGSKA (reference sequence). CDR3 coding DNA: TGCAGTGCTAGGGGGGGGACAGGGAACTACGAGCAGTACTTC. Translation gives CSARGGTGNYEQYF.

This chain joins TRBV5-1 and TRBJ2-6; maybe TRBD2 (5 bases). Trimming removed 0 bases at V and 3 bases at J, with 7 bases between. CDR1 SGHRS and CDR2 YFSETQ come from the germline V gene. This CDR3 has 15 residues. This CDR3 is CASSLEGSGANVLTF. The CDR3 DNA reads as TGCGCCAGCAGCTTGGAAGGGAGTGGGGCCAACGTCCTGACTTTC.

The chain uses TRBV6-1 and TRBJ1-2; maybe TRBD1 (5 bases). The ends were cut back, 6 bases at V and 13 bases at J, with 30 bases in the middle. The CDR3 sequence is 16 residues long. Germline lookup yields CDR1 MNHNS and CDR2 SASEGT. CDR3 nucleotides: TGTGCCAGCAGGAACCCTAGGGACGGATACCCCGTTGACTGCACCTTC. It codes for CASRNPRDGYPVDCTF.

This clonotype was recorded at least ten times. V is TRBV29-1 and J is TRBJ2-3; 8 nucleotides match TRBD2. V lost 5 bases, J lost 5 bases, and 12 bases stayed unmatched. The CDR3 sequence is 15 residues long. CDR1 is SQVTM and CDR2 is ANQGSEA in the germline V gene. CDR3 region: CSVHRTAGGRDTQYF. The CDR3 region has the DNA TGCAGCGTTCACAGGACTGCGGGGGGCAGAGATACGCAGTATTTT.

This clonotype was seen a handful of times. The chain uses TRBV3-1 and TRBJ2-5; 8 nucleotides agree with TRBD1. Germline V gives CDR1 LGHDT, CDR2 YNNKEL (reference sequence). The CDR3 length is 21 residues. V lost 1 base, J lost 4 bases, and 23 bases stayed unmatched. CDR3 in DNA: TGTGCCAGCAGCCAAGGCGGGCTTGTGGAAATGGACAGGGAGGTTGGAGAGACCCAGTACTTC. Its protein is CASSQGGLVEMDREVGETQYF.

This clonotype has a handful of counts. V and J are TRBV6-5 and TRBJ2-5; a possible D gene is TRBD2 (7 bases). Germline V gene data show CDR1 as MNHEY and CDR2 as SVGAGI. The ends were cut back, 0 bases at V and 2 bases at J, with 10 bases in the middle. The CDR3 contains 15 residues. The CDR3 coding sequence is TGTGCCAGCAGTTACTCCGGGGGGACACAAGAGACCCAGTACTTC. Its translation is CASSYSGGTQETQYF.

In regard to this clonotype: At one end the junction does not follow the germline gene, possibly because of a read error. This rearrangement joins TRBV12-3 or TRBV12-4 to TRBJ2-5; 7 bases agree with TRBD2. This CDR3 has 13 amino acids. CDR3 sequence: CASRGLVAETQDF. CDR3 DNA: TGTGCCAGCAGAGGACTAGTAGCGGAGACCCAGGACTTC.

This rearrangement joins TRBV5-1 to TRBJ2-3; D may be TRBD1 (6 bases). V was clipped by 0 bases and J by 5 bases, with 13 bases between them. CDR1 is SGHRS and CDR2 is YFSETQ in the germline V gene. This CDR3 comprises 15 residues. CDR3 protein: CASSLAGANRDTQYF. CDR3 DNA: TGCGCCAGCAGCTTGGCAGGGGCCAATAGAGATACGCAGTATTTT.

V usage is TRBV6-5 and J usage is TRBJ2-2; D gene unclear. The CDR3 runs 15 residues. Germline V gene lookup returns CDR1 MNHEY and CDR2 SVGAGI. Trimming took 2 bases from V and 0 from J, leaving 7 bases between them. CDR3: CASSYRPSNTGELFF. The CDR3 DNA reads as TGTGCCAGCAGTTACAGGCCGTCGAACACCGGGGAGCTGTTTTTT.

The V call is TRBV12-3 or TRBV12-4, the J call TRBJ1-6; no reliable D call. This CDR3 is built from 14 residues. V was shortened by 5 bases and J by 10 bases, with 15 bases between the two germline ends. The CDR3 reads CASSPQPLGSPLHF. CDR3 nucleotide sequence: TGTGCCAGCAGTCCCCAACCCCTAGGATCACCCCTCCACTTT.

CDR3 nucleotides: TGTGCCAGTAGTCCTGGACAGCCCAGGAGTGGGGCCAACGTCCTGACTTTC. Encoded protein: CASSPGQPRSGANVLTF. This sequence joins TRBV19 and TRBJ2-6; tentatively, D is TRBD1 (6 bases). This CDR3 region has 17 residues. Germline CDR1 reads LNHDA; CDR2 reads SQIVND (reference sequence). Between the trimmed V and J ends, which lost 5 bases and 3 bases, there was a span of 17 bases.

This clonotype has a handful of counts. The chain has TRBV6-6 and TRBJ1-4; 8 positions match TRBD1. CDR3 size: 16 residues. The J segment lost 6 bases and the V segment lost 2 bases, leaving 8 bases of the junction unmatched. The germline CDR1 and CDR2 sequences are MNHNY and SVGAGI (reference sequence). The CDR3 region has the DNA TGTGCCAGCAGTTACCTGACAGGGGTCTCTTATGAAAAACTGTTTTTT. Its protein product is CASSYLTGVSYEKLFF.

The CDR3 protein is CASSQDNSGTQYF. The CDR3 DNA follows: TGTGCCAGCAGCCAAGACAACAGCGGTACCCAGTACTTC. J is TRBJ2-7 and V is TRBV3-1; a weak D match, TRBD2 (5 bases). Germline V lookup: CDR1 LGHDT, CDR2 YNNKEL (reference sequence). This CDR3 is 13 amino acids long. V was clipped by 0 bases and J by 10 bases, with 13 bases between them.

This clonotype was seen many times. The chain recombines TRBV29-1 with TRBJ2-3, with no clear D. Between the trimmed V and J ends, which lost 7 bases and 0 bases, there was a span of 8 bases. The V gene's germline CDR1 is SQVTM and CDR2 ANQGSEA. This CDR3 has 12 residues. Here the CDR3 reads CSDSGSTDTQYF. In DNA, the CDR3 is TGCAGCGACTCCGGGAGCACAGATACGCAGTATTTT.

The chain carries TRBV6-6 and TRBJ1-5, with D possibly matching TRBD1 (6 bases). The CDR3 is made up of 15 amino acids. V lost 6 bases to trimming and J lost 7 bases, with 19 bases between them. The germline CDR1 and CDR2 sequences are MNHNY and SVGAGI (reference sequence). The CDR3 DNA follows: TGTGCCAGCAGAGGGGGGCAGGGTGAGCAACAGCCCCAGCATTTT. Translating gives CASRGGQGEQQPQHF.

This chain uses TRBV7-3 with TRBJ2-3; 9 nucleotides line up with TRBD2. CDR1 and CDR2 from the germline V gene are SGHTA and FQGTGA. Unmatched junction bases numbered 2, after V lost 2 bases and J lost 2 bases. The CDR3 contains 15 residues. The CDR3 region is CASSLVAGVTDTQYF. In DNA form, the CDR3 reads TGTGCCAGCAGCTTAGTAGCGGGGGTCACAGATACGCAGTATTTT.

This clonotype has just a few counts. The chain uses TRBV7-2 and TRBJ2-7, with 11 bases aligning to TRBD1. Germline CDR1 is SGHTA and CDR2 is FQGNSA. V was pared by 0 bases and J by 4 bases, with 2 bases of the junction left unmatched. The CDR3 runs 15 residues. The DNA for the CDR3 is TGTGCCAGCAGCTTAGCGGGACAGGGGGAATACGAGCAGTACTTC. Translation: CASSLAGQGEYEQYF.